The entry below describes one T cell receptor (beta chain). The antigen is unknown. Trimming removed 0 bases from V and 4 bases from J, with 5 bases in between. Germline-derived CDR1 and CDR2 are SGDLS and YYNGEE. The CDR3 is made up of 14 amino acids. Through a sample-barcoded 5' primer and a J-beta primer mix, a second PCR was run for roughly 7 to 12 cycles. With 12 random nucleotides, a template-switch adaptor tagged each individual cDNA molecule. TCRdb analysed the 5' RACE reads with MiXCR anew, one entry per CDR3 protein. The table has fewer than 1 million distinct CDR3 sequences, 44% seen once. These data belong to a study of blood T cells in healthy people across ages. Findings and caveats of the study: Diversity estimated from one million T cells was considered an underestimate.

The TCR was taken from a man in his sixties in good health. The chain employs TRBV9 and TRBJ2-6; D gene unclear. Sequencing was carried out using blood. Here the CDR3 reads CASSVVIGANVLTF. As DNA, the CDR3 is TGTGCCAGCAGCGTAGTGATAGGGGCCAACGTCCTGACTTTC.